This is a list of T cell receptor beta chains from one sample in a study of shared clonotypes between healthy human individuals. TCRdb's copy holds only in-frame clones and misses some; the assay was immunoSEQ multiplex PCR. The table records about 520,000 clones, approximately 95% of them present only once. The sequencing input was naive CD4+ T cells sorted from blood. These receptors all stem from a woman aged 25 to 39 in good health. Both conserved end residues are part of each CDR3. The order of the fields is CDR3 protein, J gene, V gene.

CDR3: CASRTTGALGGYTF
J: TRBJ1-2
V: TRBV27

CDR3: CSVVVLAGNTGELFF
J: TRBJ2-2
V: TRBV29-1

CDR3: CASSLESLAGVGDTQYF
J: TRBJ2-3
V: TRBV7-2

CDR3: CASSPRLSGGSSYNEQFF
J: TRBJ2-1
V: TRBV18

CDR3: CASSLVVAADTQYF
J: TRBJ2-3
V: TRBV27

CDR3: CASSFGGSYQPQHF
J: TRBJ1-5
V: TRBV7-2

CDR3: CASSLDVLQEQYF
J: TRBJ2-7
V: TRBV5-1

CDR3: CATSRGQGVSEQYF
J: TRBJ2-7
V: TRBV15

CDR3: CASSPRVGELFF
J: TRBJ2-2
V: TRBV7-6

CDR3: CASRRQGNYEQYF
J: TRBJ2-7
V: TRBV27

CDR3: CASSLFRKQETQYF
J: TRBJ2-5
V: TRBV5-1

CDR3: CASSFDSLRDYTF
J: TRBJ1-2
V: TRBV5-4

CDR3: CASSEERYSYEQYF
J: TRBJ2-7
V: TRBV6-1

CDR3: CASSLKIQGSYNEQFF
J: TRBJ2-1
V: TRBV5-1

CDR3: CATSHRGYEQYF
J: TRBJ2-7
V: TRBV19

CDR3: CAWGKGGFNQPQHF
J: TRBJ1-5
V: TRBV30

CDR3: CASKVVMRGNTIYF
J: TRBJ1-3
V: TRBV6-5

CDR3: CASSYGLAYEQYF
J: .
V: TRBV6-5

CDR3: CASSSSGTSGEQYF
J: TRBJ2-7
V: TRBV7-7

CDR3: CASSSWGGSYEQYF
J: TRBJ2-7
V: TRBV5-4

CDR3: CASTPGGATNEKLFF
J: TRBJ1-4
V: TRBV28

CDR3: CASSLGGTDNYGYTF
J: TRBJ1-2
V: TRBV5-1

CDR3: CASSLGTSGKYYNEQFF
J: TRBJ2-1
V: TRBV5-1

CDR3: CAWMGSQGGYTF
J: TRBJ1-2
V: TRBV30

CDR3: CASRRGGPAVSNQPQHF
J: TRBJ1-5
V: TRBV6-4